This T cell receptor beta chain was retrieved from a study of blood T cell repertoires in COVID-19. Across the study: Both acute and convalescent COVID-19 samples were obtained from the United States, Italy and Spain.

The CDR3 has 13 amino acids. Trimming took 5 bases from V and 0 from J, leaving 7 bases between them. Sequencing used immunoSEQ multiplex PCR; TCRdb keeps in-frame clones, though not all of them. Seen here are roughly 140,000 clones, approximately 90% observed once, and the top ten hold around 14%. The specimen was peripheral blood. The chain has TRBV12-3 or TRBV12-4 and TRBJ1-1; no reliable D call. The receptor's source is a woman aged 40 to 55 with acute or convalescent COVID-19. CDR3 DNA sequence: TGTGCCAGCAGTGCCAGATTGAACACTGAAGCTTTCTTT. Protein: CASSARLNTEAFF.